The 3 T cell receptor beta chains reported below all come from one sample, sequenced in a study of T cells in Graves' hyperthyroidism and ophthalmopathy (dated by TCRdb to the late 2010s). Library preparation was by multiplex PCR. The run used an Illumina HiSeq 2000. The TCR beta CDR3 regions were amplified from the RNA transcripts. The TCR CDR3 was subjected to a first round of RT-PCR using the HTBI primer set and the Qiagen OneStep RT-PCR kit. TCRdb itself trimmed the public reads at Q25 with fastp, ran MiXCR and retained productive beta chains. Rows are combined by CDR3 protein, so each entry shows the most common genes and DNA. A total of almost 600,000 distinct CDR3 sequences appear in this sample, roughly 50% of them only once. The ten largest make up around 8% of the sample. The material sequenced was peripheral blood or thyroid tissue (not recorded which). These receptors were collected from a woman between 18 and 29 years old with Graves' hyperthyroidism.

The V and J genes are TRBV2 and TRBJ1-3; D is possibly TRBD1 or TRBD2 (5 bases each). The DNA end is a closer match to TRBJ2-3, so the J assignment may be wrong. Germline CDR1 reads SNHLY; CDR2 reads FYNNEI. The CDR3 loop spans 11 amino acids. The CDR3 is CASRGENTQYF. The DNA for the CDR3 is TGTGCCAGCAGGGGGGAGAATACGCAGTATTTT.

This rearrangement joins TRBV13 to TRBJ1-5, with 8 bases aligning to TRBD1. The V gene's germline CDR1 is PRHDT and CDR2 FYEKMQ (reference sequence). Losses at the gene ends were 5 bases for V and 1 base for J; bases not matched to a gene: 4. CDR3 size: 15 residues. CDR3 sequence: CASSPRTGSNQPQHF. The CDR3 coding sequence is TGTGCCAGCAGCCCCCGGACAGGGAGCAATCAGCCCCAGCATTTT.

The V call is TRBV7-2, the J call TRBJ2-5, with a weak D call TRBD2 (6 bases). The V and J ends lost 0 bases and 4 bases respectively, with 15 bases between them. This CDR3 is 16 amino acids long. Germline CDR1 and CDR2: SGHTA and FQGNSA. In DNA form, the CDR3 reads TGTGCCAGCAGCTTAGCTTCGTTCGGGAGCGGAGAGACCCAGTACTTC. This gives the protein CASSLASFGSGETQYF.